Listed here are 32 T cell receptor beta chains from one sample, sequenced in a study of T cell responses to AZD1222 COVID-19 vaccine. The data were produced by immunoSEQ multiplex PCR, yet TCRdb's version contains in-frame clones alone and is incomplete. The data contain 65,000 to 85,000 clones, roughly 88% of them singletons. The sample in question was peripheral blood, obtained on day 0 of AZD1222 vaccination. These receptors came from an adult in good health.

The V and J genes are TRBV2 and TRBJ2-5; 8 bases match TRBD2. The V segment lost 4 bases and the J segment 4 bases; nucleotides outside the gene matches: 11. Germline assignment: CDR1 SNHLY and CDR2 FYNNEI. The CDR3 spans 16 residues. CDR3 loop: CASSVQAGRAGETQYF. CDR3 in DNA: TGTGCCAGCAGTGTACAAGCCGGGAGGGCCGGAGAGACCCAGTACTTC.

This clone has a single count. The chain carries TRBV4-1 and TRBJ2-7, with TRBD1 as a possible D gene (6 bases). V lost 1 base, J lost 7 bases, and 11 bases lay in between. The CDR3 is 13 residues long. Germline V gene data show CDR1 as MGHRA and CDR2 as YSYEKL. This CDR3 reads CASSQVGAPEQYV. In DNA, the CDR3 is TGCGCCAGCAGCCAAGTGGGGGCGCCGGAGCAGTACGTC.

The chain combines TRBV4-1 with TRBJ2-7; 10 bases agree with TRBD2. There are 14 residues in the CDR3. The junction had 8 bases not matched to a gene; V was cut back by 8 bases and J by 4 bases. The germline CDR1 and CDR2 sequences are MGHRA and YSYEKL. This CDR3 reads CASSLLAGIYEQYF. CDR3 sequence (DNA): TGCGCCAGCTCCTTACTAGCGGGAATATACGAGCAGTACTTC.

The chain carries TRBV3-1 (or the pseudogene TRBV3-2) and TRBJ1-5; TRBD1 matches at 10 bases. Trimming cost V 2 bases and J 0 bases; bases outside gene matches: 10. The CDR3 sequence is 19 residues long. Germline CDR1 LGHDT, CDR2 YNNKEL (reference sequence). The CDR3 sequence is CASSQNPGQGLYSNQPQHF. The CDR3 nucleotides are TGTGCCAGCAGCCAAAACCCGGGACAGGGGCTTTATAGCAATCAGCCCCAGCATTTT.

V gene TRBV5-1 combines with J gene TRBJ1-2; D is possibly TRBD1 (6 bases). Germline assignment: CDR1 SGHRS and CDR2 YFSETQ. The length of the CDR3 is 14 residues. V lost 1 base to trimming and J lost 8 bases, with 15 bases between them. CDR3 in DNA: TGCGCCAGCAGCTTGTTACCAGAACAGGGAGGCTACACCTTC. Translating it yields CASSLLPEQGGYTF.

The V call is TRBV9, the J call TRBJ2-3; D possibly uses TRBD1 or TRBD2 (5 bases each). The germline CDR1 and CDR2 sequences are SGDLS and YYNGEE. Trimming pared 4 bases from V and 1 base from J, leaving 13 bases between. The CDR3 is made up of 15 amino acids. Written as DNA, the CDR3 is TGTGCCAGCAGCCGGGGCGGTTCGGGCACAGATACGCAGTATTTT. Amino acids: CASSRGGSGTDTQYF.

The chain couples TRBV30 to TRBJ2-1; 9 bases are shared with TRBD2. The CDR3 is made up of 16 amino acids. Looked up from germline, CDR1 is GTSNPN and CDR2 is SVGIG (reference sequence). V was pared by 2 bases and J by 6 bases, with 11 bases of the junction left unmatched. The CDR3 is CAWSKDTSGWGNEQFF. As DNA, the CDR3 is TGTGCCTGGAGTAAAGACACTAGCGGGTGGGGCAATGAGCAGTTCTTC.

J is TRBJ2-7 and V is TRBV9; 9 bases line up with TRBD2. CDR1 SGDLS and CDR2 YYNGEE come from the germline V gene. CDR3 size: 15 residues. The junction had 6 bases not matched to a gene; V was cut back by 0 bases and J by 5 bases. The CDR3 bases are TGTGCCAGCAGCGTAGCCCTAGCGGGACGTAACGAGCAGTACTTC. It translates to CASSVALAGRNEQYF.

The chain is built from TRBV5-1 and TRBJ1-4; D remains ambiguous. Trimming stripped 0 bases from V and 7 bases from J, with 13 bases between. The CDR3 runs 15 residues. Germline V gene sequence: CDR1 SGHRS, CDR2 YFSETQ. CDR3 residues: CASSLAGAQLEKLFF. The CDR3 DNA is TGCGCCAGCAGCTTGGCCGGTGCGCAGCTTGAAAAACTGTTTTTT.

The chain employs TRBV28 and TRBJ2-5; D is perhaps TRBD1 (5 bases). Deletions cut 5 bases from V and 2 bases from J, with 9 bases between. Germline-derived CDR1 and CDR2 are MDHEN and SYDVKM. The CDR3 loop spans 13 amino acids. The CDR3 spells CASSLDRQETQYF. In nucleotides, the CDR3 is TGTGCCAGCAGTCTAGACAGACAAGAGACCCAGTACTTC.

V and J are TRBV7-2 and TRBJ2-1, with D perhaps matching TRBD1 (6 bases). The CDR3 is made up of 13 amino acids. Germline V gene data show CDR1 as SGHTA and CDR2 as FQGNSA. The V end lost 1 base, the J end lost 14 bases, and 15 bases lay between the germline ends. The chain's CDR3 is CASSLGSGAREFF. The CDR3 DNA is TGTGCCAGCAGCTTAGGTTCAGGGGCCCGAGAGTTCTTC.

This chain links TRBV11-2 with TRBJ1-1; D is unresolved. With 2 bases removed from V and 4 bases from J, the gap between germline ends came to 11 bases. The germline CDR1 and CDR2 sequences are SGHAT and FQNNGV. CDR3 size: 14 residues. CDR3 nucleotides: TGTGCCAGCAGCTTATCCGGGTCGGGCACTGAAGCTTTCTTT. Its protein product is CASSLSGSGTEAFF.

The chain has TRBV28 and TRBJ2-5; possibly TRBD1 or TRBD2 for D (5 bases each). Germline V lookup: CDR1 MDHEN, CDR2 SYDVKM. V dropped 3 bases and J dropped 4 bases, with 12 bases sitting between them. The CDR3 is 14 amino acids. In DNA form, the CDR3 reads TGTGCCAGCAGTTTCTATCCAGGGAGAGAGACCCAGTACTTC. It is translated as CASSFYPGRETQYF.

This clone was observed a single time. The CDR3: CASSYSGANTGELFF. CDR3 nucleotide sequence: TGTGCCAGCAGTTACTCTGGGGCGAACACCGGGGAGCTGTTTTTT. The rearrangement uses TRBV6-6 and TRBJ2-2; D remains unclear. Germline V gives CDR1 MNHNY, CDR2 SVGAGI (reference sequence). The CDR3 has 15 amino acids. Trimming shortened V by 0 bases and J by 0 bases, and 5 bases separated the two germline ends.

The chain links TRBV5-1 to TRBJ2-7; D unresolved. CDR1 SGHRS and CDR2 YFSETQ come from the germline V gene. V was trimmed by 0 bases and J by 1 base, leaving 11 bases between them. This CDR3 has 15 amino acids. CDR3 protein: CASSLVSTSSYEQYF. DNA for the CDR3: TGCGCCAGCAGCTTGGTTTCAACAAGTTCCTACGAGCAGTACTTC.

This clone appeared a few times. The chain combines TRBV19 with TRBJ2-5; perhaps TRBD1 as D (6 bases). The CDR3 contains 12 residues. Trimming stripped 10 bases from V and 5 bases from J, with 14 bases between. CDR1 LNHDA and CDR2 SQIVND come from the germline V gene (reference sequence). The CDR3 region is CATRQVGETQYF. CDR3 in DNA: TGTGCCACCAGACAGGTTGGGGAGACCCAGTACTTC.

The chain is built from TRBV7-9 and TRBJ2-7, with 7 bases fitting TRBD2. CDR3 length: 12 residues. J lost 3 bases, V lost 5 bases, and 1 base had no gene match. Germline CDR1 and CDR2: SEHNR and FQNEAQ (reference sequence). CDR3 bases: TGTGCCAGCAGCCCTAGCGGCTACGAGCAGTACTTC. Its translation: CASSPSGYEQYF.

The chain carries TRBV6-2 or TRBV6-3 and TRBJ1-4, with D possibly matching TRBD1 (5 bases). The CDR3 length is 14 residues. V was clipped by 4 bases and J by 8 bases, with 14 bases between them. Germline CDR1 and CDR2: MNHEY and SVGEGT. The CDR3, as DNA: TGTGCCAGCAGTTCCGGGACCAGCGACGAAAAACTGTTTTTT. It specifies CASSSGTSDEKLFF.

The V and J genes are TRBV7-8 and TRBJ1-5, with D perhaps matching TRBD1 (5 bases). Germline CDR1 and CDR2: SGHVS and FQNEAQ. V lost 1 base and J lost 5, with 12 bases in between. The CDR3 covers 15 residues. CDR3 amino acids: CASSLDGRDDQPQHF. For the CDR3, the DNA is TGTGCCAGCAGCTTAGATGGCAGGGACGATCAGCCCCAGCATTTT. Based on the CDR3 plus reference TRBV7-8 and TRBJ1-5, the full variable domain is GAGVSQSPRYKVAKRGQDVALRCDPISGHVSLFWYQQALGQGPEFLTYFQNEAQLDKSGLPSDRFFAERPEGSVSTLKIQRTQQEDSAVYLCASSLDGRDDQPQHFGDGTRLSIL.

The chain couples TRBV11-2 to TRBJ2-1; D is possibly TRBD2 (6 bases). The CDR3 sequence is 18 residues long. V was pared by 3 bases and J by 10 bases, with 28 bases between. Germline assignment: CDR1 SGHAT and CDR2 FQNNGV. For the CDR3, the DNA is TGTGCCAGCAGCTTTCGGGAGCGTGGGAATCCCCCCACATACGAGCAGTTCTTC. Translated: CASSFRERGNPPTYEQFF.

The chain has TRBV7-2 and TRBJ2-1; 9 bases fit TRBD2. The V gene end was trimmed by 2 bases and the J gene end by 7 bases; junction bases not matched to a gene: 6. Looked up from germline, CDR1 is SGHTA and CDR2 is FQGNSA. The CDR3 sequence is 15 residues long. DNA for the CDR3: TGTGCCAGCAGCTTACCCGGGACTAGCCGAAATGAGCAGTTCTTC. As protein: CASSLPGTSRNEQFF. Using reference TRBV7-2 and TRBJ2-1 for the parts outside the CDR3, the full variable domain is GAGVSQSPSNKVTEKGKDVELRCDPISGHTALYWYRQSLGQGLEFLIYFQGNSAPDKSGLPSDRFSAERTGGSVSTLTIQRTQQEDSAVYLCASSLPGTSRNEQFFGPGTRLTVL.

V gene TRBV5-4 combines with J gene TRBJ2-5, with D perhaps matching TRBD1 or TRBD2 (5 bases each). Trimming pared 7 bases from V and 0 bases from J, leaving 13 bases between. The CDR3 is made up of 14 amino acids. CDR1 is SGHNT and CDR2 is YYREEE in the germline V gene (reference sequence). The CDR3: CASGRVGDQETQYF. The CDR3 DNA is TGTGCCAGCGGACGGGTGGGGGACCAAGAGACCCAGTACTTC.

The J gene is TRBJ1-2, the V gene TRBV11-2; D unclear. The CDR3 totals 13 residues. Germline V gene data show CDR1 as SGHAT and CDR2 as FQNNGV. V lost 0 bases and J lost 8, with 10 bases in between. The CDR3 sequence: CASSLESAEGYTF. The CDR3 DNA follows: TGTGCCAGCAGCTTAGAGTCCGCGGAAGGCTACACCTTC.

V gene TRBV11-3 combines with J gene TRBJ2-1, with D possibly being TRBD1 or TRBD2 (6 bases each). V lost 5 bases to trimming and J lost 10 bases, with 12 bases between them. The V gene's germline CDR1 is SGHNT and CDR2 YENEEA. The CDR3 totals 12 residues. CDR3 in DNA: TGTGCCAGCAGCCCCCGAGGGGGGGAGCAGTTCTTC. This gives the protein CASSPRGGEQFF.

This chain's CDR3 is CASSLKGGGPNEQFF. CDR3 coding DNA: TGTGCCAGCAGTTTAAAGGGGGGAGGGCCAAATGAGCAGTTCTTC. This chain uses TRBV27 with TRBJ2-1, with D perhaps matching TRBD2 (7 bases). Germline lookup yields CDR1 MNHEY and CDR2 SMNVEV (reference sequence). The CDR3 loop spans 15 amino acids. Trimming shortened V by 2 bases and J by 7 bases, and 15 bases separated the two germline ends.

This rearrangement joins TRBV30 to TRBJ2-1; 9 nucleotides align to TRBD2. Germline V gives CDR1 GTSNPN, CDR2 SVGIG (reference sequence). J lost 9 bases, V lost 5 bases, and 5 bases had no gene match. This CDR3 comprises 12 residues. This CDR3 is CAWRREGGEQFF. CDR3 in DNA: TGTGCCTGGCGGCGGGAGGGCGGTGAGCAGTTCTTC.

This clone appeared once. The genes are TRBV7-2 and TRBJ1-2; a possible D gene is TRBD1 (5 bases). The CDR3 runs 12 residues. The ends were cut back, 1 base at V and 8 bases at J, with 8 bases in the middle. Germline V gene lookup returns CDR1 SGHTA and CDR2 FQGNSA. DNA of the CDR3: TGTGCCAGCAGCTTAGTCCAGGGCGGCTACACCTTC. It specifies CASSLVQGGYTF.

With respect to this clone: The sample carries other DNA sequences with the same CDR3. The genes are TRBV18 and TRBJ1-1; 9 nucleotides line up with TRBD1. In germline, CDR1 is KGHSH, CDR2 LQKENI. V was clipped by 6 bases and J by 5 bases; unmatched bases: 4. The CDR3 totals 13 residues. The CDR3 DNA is TGTGCCAGCTCTCCAGACAGGGGGACTGAAGCTTTCTTT. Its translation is CASSPDRGTEAFF.

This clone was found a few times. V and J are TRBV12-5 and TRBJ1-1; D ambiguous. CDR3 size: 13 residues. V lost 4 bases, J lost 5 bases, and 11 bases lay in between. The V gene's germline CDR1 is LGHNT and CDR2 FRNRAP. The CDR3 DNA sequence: TGTGCTAGTGGTTCAGGACGGGGAACTGAAGCTTTCTTT. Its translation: CASGSGRGTEAFF.

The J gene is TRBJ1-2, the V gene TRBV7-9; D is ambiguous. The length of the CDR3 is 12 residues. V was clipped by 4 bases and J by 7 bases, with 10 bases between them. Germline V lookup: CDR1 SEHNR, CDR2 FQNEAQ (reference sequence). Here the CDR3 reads CASSSPGFGYTF. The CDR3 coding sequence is TGTGCCAGCAGCTCCCCCGGGTTTGGCTACACCTTC.

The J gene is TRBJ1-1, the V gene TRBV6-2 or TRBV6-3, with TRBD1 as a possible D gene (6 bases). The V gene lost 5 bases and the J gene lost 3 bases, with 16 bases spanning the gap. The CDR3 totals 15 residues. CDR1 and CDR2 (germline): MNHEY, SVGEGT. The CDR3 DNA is TGTGCCAGCAGTCCCCAGGGGCAGGGCGACACTGAAGCTTTCTTT. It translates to CASSPQGQGDTEAFF.

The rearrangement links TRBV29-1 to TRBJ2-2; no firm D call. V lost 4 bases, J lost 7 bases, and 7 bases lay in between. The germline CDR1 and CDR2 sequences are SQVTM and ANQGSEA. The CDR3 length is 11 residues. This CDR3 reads CSVGKGGELFF. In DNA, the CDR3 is TGCAGCGTTGGAAAAGGCGGGGAGCTGTTTTTT.